This TCR beta chain was observed in a study of shared clonotypes between healthy human individuals (TCRdb year 2020). In terms of the full investigation: A couple of women and a few men aged 18 to 49 years were included in the cohort. For each donor, three plates each were used for CD4 naive and CD4 memory, two plates were used for CD8 naive, and one plate was used for CD8 memory. Blood TCR repertoires of a handful of healthy adults were deeply sequenced to estimate repertoire size and the extent of clonotype sharing between individuals. To increase sequencing depth and limit assay-specific biases, different laboratories used diverse techniques to prepare libraries and sequence TCR repertoires. Each donor's leukapheresis produced roughly between about 0.8 and 8.9 billion PBMCs.

This clone was counted a single time. Its antigen is not yet known. Per-nucleotide qualities are absent, and no much larger clonotype sits a single base away. The germline V gene (reference sequence) sets CDR1 to WNHNN and CDR2 to SYGVQD. From the cysteine through the phenylalanine, the CDR3 covers 15 amino acids. This entry keeps only the CDR3 DNA: 45 bases, framed from base 1. Relative to germline, V is 1 base shorter and J is 5 bases shorter, with 11 bases between their ends. Healthy HIV-negative adults with no recently reported acute infections or vaccinations were included as donors. Every donor was a Caucasian adult residing in Nashville, Tennessee, USA. The CD8 memory samples were a combination of magnetically selected CD45RO+ cells and CCR7-negative CD45RA+ effector memory (TemRA) cells. Blood was obtained by leukapheresis, after which PBMCs were separated by Ficoll-Histopaque density gradient centrifugation and cryopreserved in liquid nitrogen vapor phase. Purity and quantity of every magnetically sorted T cell population were checked by analytical flow cytometry. Each sorted fraction had its genomic DNA isolated and then quantified by UV absorbance on a Nanodrop 2000c.

What the work shows at the level of the full study, not this receptor alone: Incomplete sequencing was indicated by rarefaction of sorted-subset datasets, despite the large sequencing depth. Higher generation probabilities were observed for clonotypes shared by all four sorted-subset donors than for non-shared clonotypes. When several donors were compared, the shared fraction of clonotypes was around 4.6% for naive CD4, about 4% for naive CD8, 2.3% for memory CD4, and 0.4% for memory CD8. Estimated clonotype richness was generally larger for naive than for memory subsets. Because the study included only a small number of donors, the genetic and exposure-history diversity represented was limited. Only blood was sampled, and tissue TCR repertoires likely differ from those in blood. Pairwise subsampling indicated that sequencing depth was expected to affect the degree of clonotype sharing among donors.

Using the deep immunoSEQ assay, multiplex PCR amplified TCR CDR3 regions from genomic DNA. For each cell subset, the extracted genomic DNA was distributed evenly across all wells of several immunoSEQ 96-well plates, and each plate served as one replicate. Each replicate PCR for sorted subsets received around 210 ng genomic DNA, equal to about 30,000 T cell genomes. Purified libraries were measured with a Qubit 3.0 fluorometer, size-checked on a Bioanalyzer 2100, and measured again with the KAPA Library Quantification kit. A separate single-read 150-cycle Illumina NextSeq 550 flow cell was used to sequence each immunoSEQ 96-well plate. The paper's data handling went like this. Because the immunoSEQ output held only junctional sequences and lacked quality scores, the filtering could not match the filtering applied to full-length reads. To assign V/J genes and CDR3, sequences were annotated using PyIR, a Python wrapper for IgBLAST v1.9, with IMGT germline references. Reads were removed for weak V/J assignments (E-value above 1e-6), missing CDR3, stop codons, out-of-frame junctions, or ambiguous translated residues. V3J clonotypes were defined as sequences sharing the same inferred V gene, J gene, and CDR3 amino acid sequence. Percentage overlap between repertoires was calculated by dividing the number of shared unique clonotypes by the size of the smaller repertoire. RTK rarefaction, the Chao1 estimator, and Recon v2.1 estimates of unobserved clonotypes were used to assess repertoire richness. For all TCRbeta clonotypes obtained by the gDNA method from a few donors, generation probabilities were computed with OLGA. TCRdb obtained this table from immuneACCESS and retained in-frame rearrangements with V and J assigned. These tables miss some clones; where compared with another copy, unresolved V genes account for less than half of the shortfall, and the remainder is unexplained. The V and J calls and clone size come from that table; D and trimming were worked out from the DNA. In this sample the table shows approximately 320,000 clones, around 87% of which occur a single time. The ten largest account for 15% to 20% of the sample.

The origin of this receptor is a man aged 18-30 years in good health. The sample comprised memory CD8+ T cells sorted from blood. Explained via the paper, the cell subset or site label denotes: CD45RO+ cells pooled with CCR7-negative TemRA cells. The chain uses TRBV10-1 and TRBJ2-2, with an unclear D gene assignment. The DNA sequence follows: TGCGCCAGCAGTGAGTTGACCGAAGGAACCGGGGAGCTGTTTTTT. Translated, it reads CASSELTEGTGELFF.